Below are 18 T cell receptor beta chains sequenced from a single sample in a study of CD8 T cells in ankylosing spondylitis. One entry per CDR3 protein results from TCRdb running MiXCR on the 5' RACE reads. The sample consists of roughly 250,000 distinct CDR3 sequences, about 10% of them appearing once. Sequences were obtained from blood, either unsorted or a sorted T cell fraction (not recorded which). These TCRs come from a male donor with ankylosing spondylitis or in good health (not recorded which).

The sample holds many counts of this clonotype. The chain employs TRBV5-6 and TRBJ1-1; tentatively, D is TRBD1 (6 bases). This CDR3 contains 17 residues. CDR1 and CDR2 from the germline V gene are SGHDT and YYEEEE. V lost 0 bases to trimming and J lost 3 bases, with 18 bases between them. In nucleotides, the CDR3 is TGTGCCAGCAGCTTGGCCAGGGAAGGGGGTAGGTACACTGAAGCTTTCTTT. Protein: CASSLAREGGRYTEAFF. Full variable domain (outside the CDR3, taken from reference TRBV5-6 and TRBJ1-1): DAGVTQSPTHLIKTRGQQVTLRCSPKSGHDTVSWYQQALGQGPQFIFQYYEEEERQRGNFPDRFSGHQFPNYSSELNVNALLLGDSALYLCASSLAREGGRYTEAFFGQGTRLTVV.

In regard to this clonotype: A clone one base away is much larger, so this may be a read error. This chain joins TRBV30 and TRBJ2-1; perhaps D is TRBD1 or TRBD2 (5 bases each). The CDR3 runs to 15 residues. V was cut by 0 bases and J by 15 bases, with 24 bases left in between. The V gene's germline CDR1 is GTSNPN and CDR2 SVGIG (reference sequence). The CDR3: CAWSVDGGKRYNPFF. The CDR3 nucleotides are TGTGCCTGGAGTGTAGATGGGGGAAAACGGTATAATCCGTTCTTC.

The chain links TRBV7-7 to TRBJ2-1, with TRBD2 matching over 11 bases. This CDR3 spans 16 amino acids. Per the germline V gene, CDR1 is SSHAT and CDR2 is FNYEAQ (reference sequence). The V and J ends lost 5 bases and 7 bases, in that order; junction bases with no gene match: 10. As DNA, the CDR3 is TGTGCCAGCAGCGCTCAACTAGCGGGAGTCGGAAATGAGCAGTTCTTC. It yields the protein CASSAQLAGVGNEQFF.

On this clonotype: A junction end diverges from the germline sequence, so it may reflect a read error. This CDR3 is CASNSLRSYNEQFF. For the CDR3, the DNA is TGTGCTAGCAACTCACTACGCTCCTACAATGAGCAGTTCTTC. The chain combines TRBV7-2 with TRBJ2-1; D call uncertain. CDR1 and CDR2 (germline): SGHTA, FQGNSA. The CDR3 consists of 14 residues.

This sequence joins TRBV30 and TRBJ1-1; no clear D gene. Germline-derived CDR1 and CDR2 are GTSNPN and SVGIG (reference sequence). The CDR3 covers 13 residues. V was cut by 2 bases and J by 0 bases, with 7 bases left in between. The CDR3 spells CAWSTDMNTEAFF. The CDR3 DNA reads TGTGCCTGGAGTACAGACATGAACACTGAAGCTTTCTTT.

This clonotype was seen many times. The gene calls are TRBV2 and TRBJ2-7, with 8 bases that match TRBD1. Unmatched junction bases numbered 5, after V lost 4 bases and J lost 3 bases. Germline assignment: CDR1 SNHLY and CDR2 FYNNEI. The CDR3 sequence is 14 residues long. CDR3 in amino acids: CASSADRGVYEQYF. The CDR3 coding sequence is TGTGCCAGCAGTGCCGACAGGGGAGTCTACGAGCAGTACTTC.

On this clonotype: This may stem from a read error, because a much larger clone lies one nucleotide away. The V gene is TRBV11-2, the J gene TRBJ2-7; 9 nucleotides align to TRBD1. CDR3 length: 15 residues. Germline V gives CDR1 SGHAT, CDR2 FQNNGV. The CDR3 DNA sequence: TGTGCCAGCAGCTTCCTGGGGGACAGGGACTACGAGCAGCACTTC. Its protein is CASSFLGDRDYEQHF.

The gene calls are TRBV5-1 and TRBJ2-2; 8 bases are shared with TRBD2. Trimming at V came to 0 bases and at J to 2 bases, leaving 6 bases not matched to a gene. From germline, CDR1 is SGHRS and CDR2 YFSETQ. The CDR3 is made up of 17 amino acids. CDR3 DNA: TGCGCCAGCAGCTTGGGGCTAGCGGGTGAAAACACCGGGGAGCTGTTTTTT. Protein product: CASSLGLAGENTGELFF.

The V and J genes are TRBV7-2 and TRBJ2-5; possible D gene TRBD2, 5 bases. This CDR3 is built from 14 residues. Per the germline V gene, CDR1 is SGHTA and CDR2 is FQGNSA. Trimming stripped 4 bases from V and 2 bases from J, with 11 bases between. For the CDR3, the DNA is TGTGCCAGCAGCTCCCGGAGGAGTCAAGAGACCCAGTACTTC. Translation gives CASSSRRSQETQYF.

There are many counts of this clonotype. For the CDR3, the DNA is TGCGCCAGCAGCGGGGGGACAGGGCCTAATGAGCAGTTCTTC. Protein product: CASSGGTGPNEQFF. V and J are TRBV5-1 and TRBJ2-1; 9 bases agree with TRBD1. The ends lost 4 bases at V and 7 bases at J; junction bases unmatched: 6. The germline CDR1 and CDR2 sequences are SGHRS and YFSETQ. The CDR3 length is 14 residues.

Many counts were recorded for this clonotype. The chain combines TRBV12-3 or TRBV12-4 with TRBJ2-4; D possibly corresponds to TRBD1 (5 bases). The CDR3 covers 13 residues. V lost 7 bases, J lost 9 bases, and 16 bases lay in between. The CDR3 DNA is TGTGCCAGCACCACGTCAGGGCCGAGCATTCAGTACTTC. Translation gives CASTTSGPSIQYF.

V usage is TRBV29-1 and J usage is TRBJ1-2; 11 bases agree with TRBD1. The germline CDR1 and CDR2 sequences are SQVTM and ANQGSEA. After removal of 6 bases from V and 5 bases from J, the junction contained 8 bases not matched to a gene. The CDR3 has 14 residues. This chain's CDR3 is CSVGPGQGAYGYTF. The CDR3 DNA reads as TGCAGCGTAGGCCCCGGACAGGGGGCTTATGGCTACACCTTC. Using reference TRBV29-1 and TRBJ1-2 for the parts outside the CDR3, the full variable domain is SAVISQKPSRDICQRGTSLTIQCQVDSQVTMMFWYRQQPGQSLTLIATANQGSEATYESGFVIDKFPISRPNLTFSTLTVSNMSPEDSSIYLCSVGPGQGAYGYTFGSGTRLTVV.

This clonotype came up many times. The V gene is TRBV12-3 or TRBV12-4, the J gene TRBJ1-5; 7 bases fit TRBD1. This CDR3 is built from 12 residues. J was trimmed by 12 bases and V by 5 bases; bases with no gene match: 7. DNA for the CDR3: TGTGCCAGCAGTCCCTCGGACAGGAACCAGCATTTT. Its translation is CASSPSDRNQHF.

At least ten counts were recorded for this clonotype. This chain links TRBV4-2 with TRBJ2-7, with TRBD2 matching over 10 bases. V lost 0 bases, J lost 3 bases, and 5 bases stayed unmatched. Germline CDR1 LGHNA, CDR2 YNFKEQ. This CDR3 contains 16 residues. The CDR3 spells CASSQDALAGIYEQYF. The CDR3 coding sequence is TGTGCCAGCAGCCAAGATGCACTAGCGGGGATCTACGAGCAGTACTTC.

The table lists this clonotype with many counts. V is TRBV20-1 and J is TRBJ2-3; 8 nucleotides match TRBD2. CDR1 and CDR2 from the germline V gene are DFQATT and SNEGSKA (reference sequence). There are 14 residues in the CDR3. V lost 2 bases and J lost 4; bases outside the gene matches: 5. The CDR3 here is CSARIPGLADTQYF. Written as DNA, the CDR3 is TGCAGTGCTAGAATACCGGGACTAGCAGATACGCAGTATTTT.

This clonotype was counted ten times or more. This sequence joins TRBV20-1 and TRBJ2-4; D remains ambiguous. CDR1 is DFQATT, CDR2 SNEGSKA, per germline (reference sequence). Deletions cut 4 bases from V and 1 base from J, with 14 bases between. The CDR3 extends over 15 amino acids. The CDR3 loop reads CSAIPGSSAKNIQYF. CDR3 sequence (DNA): TGCAGTGCTATCCCGGGCTCCTCGGCCAAAAACATTCAGTACTTC.

The DNA of the CDR3 is TGTGCCAGCAGCTTAGGTCCGGGACCAGGCCTGAGCGAGCAGTACTTC. It codes for CASSLGPGPGLSEQYF. The chain joins TRBV7-8 to TRBJ2-7, with D possibly called TRBD1 or TRBD2 (5 bases each). CDR3 length: 16 amino acids. V was pared by 1 base and J by 6 bases, with 19 bases between. The germline gives CDR1 SGHVS, CDR2 FQNEAQ.

This clonotype occurred a few times. The rearrangement joins TRBV7-9 to TRBJ1-1, with D tentatively TRBD1 (6 bases). The CDR3 sequence is 15 residues long. Germline lookup yields CDR1 SEHNR and CDR2 FQNEAQ (reference sequence). The V end lost 2 bases, the J end lost 1 base, and 11 bases lay between the germline ends. Here the CDR3 reads CASSLYQGTNTEAFF. CDR3 sequence (DNA): TGTGCCAGCAGCTTATATCAGGGGACGAACACTGAAGCTTTCTTT.